These 9 T cell receptor beta chains came from one sample sequenced in a study of T cells in Graves' hyperthyroidism and ophthalmopathy. TCR beta CDR3 regions were amplified from RNA transcripts. Initially, a first-round RT-PCR of the TCR CDR3 employed the HTBI primer set. MiXCR, run by TCRdb on the multiplex PCR reads, gives a single entry per CDR3 protein. Altogether hundreds of thousands of distinct CDR3 sequences are present, 17% being singletons, with the ten largest covering roughly a sixth. Specimen: blood. The receptors here all came from a woman in her late teens or twenties with Graves' ophthalmopathy.

This clonotype was found many times. This rearrangement joins TRBV12-5 to TRBJ2-7; 7 bases are a match to TRBD1. Germline CDR1 LGHNT, CDR2 FRNRAP. Trimming took 2 bases from V and 2 from J; bases not matched to a gene: 6. The CDR3 totals 15 residues. DNA for the CDR3: TGTGCTAGTGGTTTGCCCCGGGACAGAACCTACGAGCAGTACTTC. Translating it yields CASGLPRDRTYEQYF.

This clonotype was picked up a small number of times. The chain recombines TRBV9 with TRBJ2-1; D perhaps matches TRBD2 (5 bases). This CDR3 contains 17 residues. Germline CDR1 reads SGDLS; CDR2 reads YYNGEE. The V end was cut by 3 bases, the J end by 5 bases, with 21 bases between. This CDR3 is CASSGHPWAGAHNEQFF. CDR3 nucleotides: TGTGCCAGCAGCGGCCACCCGTGGGCGGGTGCCCACAATGAGCAGTTCTTC.

This clonotype was detected many times. This chain joins TRBV11-2 and TRBJ2-7; maybe TRBD1 (5 bases). The CDR3 consists of 15 residues. Per the germline V gene, CDR1 is SGHAT and CDR2 is FQNNGV. V was shortened by 1 base and J by 4 bases, with 14 bases between the two germline ends. CDR3 in DNA: TGTGCCAGCAGCTTAGGACTCTCGACAGTTTACGAGCAGTACTTC. Amino acid sequence: CASSLGLSTVYEQYF.

J is TRBJ1-2 and V is TRBV4-3, with D unclear. CDR1 LGHNA and CDR2 YSLEER come from the germline V gene. The CDR3 runs to 13 residues. The V end lost 0 bases, the J end lost 4 bases, and 6 bases lay between the germline ends. CDR3 region: CASSQDLSYGYTF. The DNA for the CDR3 is TGCGCCAGCAGCCAAGATCTTAGCTATGGCTACACCTTC.

The J gene is TRBJ2-3, the V gene TRBV19, with 13 bases aligning to TRBD2. CDR3 length: 14 amino acids. Germline V gene sequence: CDR1 LNHDA, CDR2 SQIVND (reference sequence). V gave up 8 bases and J gave up 6 bases; unmatched junction bases: 5. CDR3 DNA sequence: TGTGCCAGTGGAACTAGCGGGAGGGCGGATACGCAGTATTTT. Protein sequence: CASGTSGRADTQYF. Filled out from reference TRBV19 and TRBJ2-3, the complete variable domain reads DGGITQSPKYLFRKEGQNVTLSCEQNLNHDAMYWYRQDPGQGLRLIYYSQIVNDFQKGDIAEGYSVSREKKESFPLTVTSAQKNPTAFYLCASGTSGRADTQYFGPGTRLTVL.

This clonotype was observed many times. This may come from a read error, since a much larger clone is one base off. This chain connects TRBV30 to TRBJ1-1; D not certain. Germline loops: CDR1 GTSNPN, CDR2 SVGIG (reference sequence). CDR3 length: 11 residues. CDR3 in DNA: TGTGCCTGGAGGCTGAACACTGAAGCTTCCTTT. Encoded protein: CAWRLNTEASF.

This clonotype has a count of ten or more. This chain links TRBV11-1 with TRBJ1-5; D is undetermined. V lost 2 bases, J lost 2 bases, and 13 bases lay in between. Germline lookup yields CDR1 SGHAT and CDR2 FQDESV (reference sequence). The CDR3 length is 16 residues. The CDR3 nucleotides are TGTGCCAGCAGCTTAACCACAGTTTTATGCAATCAGCCCCAGCATTTT. This sequence encodes CASSLTTVLCNQPQHF.

This clonotype occurred a few times. This chain uses TRBV20-1 with TRBJ1-1; 8 bases map to TRBD1. Trimming took 2 bases from V and 4 from J; bases not matched to a gene: 3. Germline V gives CDR1 DFQATT, CDR2 SNEGSKA (reference sequence). The CDR3 extends over 13 amino acids. CDR3 loop: CSARTGTGTEAFF. In nucleotides, the CDR3 is TGCAGTGCTAGAACCGGGACAGGCACTGAAGCTTTCTTT.

CDR3 region: CATSREGGSTDTQYF. The CDR3, as DNA: TGTGCCACCAGCAGAGAGGGGGGGAGCACAGATACGCAGTATTTT. The chain couples TRBV15 to TRBJ2-3; 7 bases align to TRBD2. V lost 0 bases and J lost 0; bases outside the gene matches: 0. The CDR3 loop spans 15 amino acids. Germline V gene lookup returns CDR1 LNHNV and CDR2 YYDKDF (reference sequence). The entire variable domain, with the rest obtained from reference TRBV15 and TRBJ2-3, is as follows: DAMVIQNPRYQVTQFGKPVTLSCSQTLNHNVMYWYQQKSSQAPKLLFHYYDKDFNNEADTPDNFQSRRPNTSFCFLDIRSPGLGDTAMYLCATSREGGSTDTQYFGPGTRLTVL.